The 9 T cell receptor beta chains listed next were all sequenced from one sample in a study of tumor-infiltrating lymphocytes in primary liver carcinoma. They got blood RNA out of unsorted whole blood and also pulled out germline DNA. Starting from about 0.5 ug of total RNA, TCR beta cDNA was produced with a primer in the constant region. Three nested multiplex PCR rounds of slightly modified ARM-PCR generated TCR beta libraries. Investigators reported that the first two PCR rounds, at around 11 cycles each, used TRBV1-TRBV30 forward primers with a C-beta reverse primer. Each CDR3 protein gets one entry after TCRdb re-called the multiplex PCR reads with MiXCR. The table lists 200,000 or so distinct CDR3 sequences, roughly two thirds of them singletons. The sequenced material came from peripheral blood. The receptors come from an older woman with primary liver carcinoma and hepatitis B virus infection.

This clonotype was counted only a few times. This chain links TRBV6-1 with TRBJ2-2; D is possibly TRBD1 or TRBD2 (8 bases each). Germline V lookup: CDR1 MNHNS, CDR2 SASEGT. The V gene lost 8 bases and the J gene lost 7 bases, with 26 bases spanning the gap. The CDR3 totals 17 residues. This CDR3 is CASGAGQGAGVIGELFF. CDR3 bases: TGTGCCAGCGGGGCCGGACAGGGAGCGGGAGTAATCGGGGAGCTGTTTTTT.

Comment on this clonotype: In this CDR3 the conserved last residue, phenylalanine or tryptophan, is missing, so a read error is likely. This sequence joins TRBV11-2 and TRBJ2-3, with D hard to call. This CDR3 spans 14 amino acids. The V gene lost 7 bases and the J gene lost 0 bases, with 11 bases spanning the gap. Per the germline V gene, CDR1 is SGHAT and CDR2 is FQNNGV. The CDR3 coding sequence is TGTGCCAGCACCACGACACCTAGCACAGATACGCAGTATTCT. This translates into CASTTTPSTDTQYS.

This clonotype was recorded a few times. The V and J genes are TRBV10-3 and TRBJ2-2; TRBD2 agrees at 7 bases. Germline CDR1 ENHRY, CDR2 SYGVKD. J gave up 3 bases and V 2 bases, and 3 bases lay outside the gene matches. This CDR3 is built from 15 residues. In DNA, the CDR3 is TGTGCCATCAGTGAGGGGACTACATACACCGGGGAGCTGTTTTTT. It codes for CAISEGTTYTGELFF.

This clonotype was observed once. Mismatch with germline at one junction end may stem from a read error. The V call is TRBV11-2, the J call TRBJ2-7, with D perhaps TRBD1 (6 bases). Germline lookup yields CDR1 SGHAT and CDR2 FQNNGV. The CDR3 contains 14 residues. The CDR3 loop reads CGSSLGPGAYEQYF. CDR3 in DNA: TGTGGCAGCAGCTTAGGTCCAGGGGCCTACGAGCAATACTTC. Complete variable domain (other parts from reference TRBV11-2 and TRBJ2-7): EAGVAQSPRYKIIEKRQSVAFWCNPISGHATLYWYQQILGQGPKLLIQFQNNGVVDDSQLPKDRFSAERLKGVDSTLKIQPAKLEDSAVYLCGSSLGPGAYEQYFGPGTRLTVT.

Regarding this clonotype: Germline is not matched at one junction end, which may reflect a read error. The CDR3 nucleotides are TGTACCAGCAGTTACTCGGTCGGGGCGACGGGTACGCAGTATTTT. Residues: CTSSYSVGATGTQYF. The rearrangement links TRBV6-2 or TRBV6-3 to TRBJ2-3, with D perhaps being TRBD1 or TRBD2 (5 bases each). Looked up from germline, CDR1 is MNHEY and CDR2 is SVGEGT. This CDR3 comprises 15 residues.

To note about this clonotype: Germline and junction disagree at one end, which may indicate a read error. This chain connects TRBV14 to TRBJ2-3; TRBD2 aligns across 11 bases. The germline V gene encodes CDR1 SGHDN and CDR2 FVKESK. This CDR3 has 22 residues. The CDR3 nucleotides read TGTGCCAACAGCCAAGGTCGGACAGGATGGCTAGCGGGAGGTGGAGTGGCAGATACGCAGTATTTT. Translated: CANSQGRTGWLAGGGVADTQYF.

A word on this clonotype: One end of the junction is discordant with germline, which a read error may explain. The CDR3 loop is CGSSLDGGYGANVLTF. The CDR3 bases are TGTGGCAGCAGCTTAGACGGGGGGTACGGGGCCAACGTCCTGACTTTC. The chain recombines TRBV11-3 with TRBJ2-6; 7 bases agree with TRBD2. Germline V gene lookup returns CDR1 SGHNT and CDR2 YENEEA. The CDR3 is made up of 16 amino acids.

A word on this clonotype: This may be a read error, as it is one base from a much larger clone. The chain carries TRBV12-5 and TRBJ2-5; tentatively, D is TRBD1 or TRBD2 (5 bases each). CDR3 length: 14 amino acids. From germline, CDR1 is LGHNT and CDR2 FRNRAP. V dropped 10 bases and J dropped 3 bases, with 18 bases sitting between them. The CDR3: CANGAWETKETQYF. The CDR3 nucleotides are TGTGCTAATGGGGCGTGGGAGACCAAAGAGACCCAGTACTTC.

A note on this clonotype: As the CDR3 is not closed by the conserved phenylalanine or tryptophan, this likely results from a read error. The DNA is left out, because the CDR3 cannot be placed on it with certainty; the CDR3 is given as TCRdb lists it. This rearrangement joins TRBV11-2 to TRBJ2-7; the table's D call, TRBD1, has no DNA check behind it. The germline gives CDR1 SGHAT, CDR2 FQNNGV. Termini included, the CDR3 measures 16 amino acids. CDR3 region: CASSLAYTGHPYEEYS.